This T cell receptor beta chain derives from a study of breast tumors, draining lymph nodes, adjacent tissues (dated by TCRdb to 2016 to 2017). Regarding the complete study: In breast cancer patients, the study compared the TCR beta repertoires of tumor, adjacent nontumor tissue and axillary lymph nodes. The study aimed to assess the relationships and possible T-cell exchange between tumor, surrounding tissue and draining lymph node repertoires in human breast cancer.

The CDR3 measures 14 amino acids from cysteine to phenylalanine. The retained sequence is limited to the CDR3, 42 bases, with the frame set at the first base. The germline V gene (reference sequence) provides CDR1 DFQATT and CDR2 SNEGSKA. Germline trimming amounts to 4 bases on V and 4 bases on J, with 9 as the count of junction bases outside the gene matches. Paper-wide results and their limitations: The conclusion that tumor T cells originate in lymph nodes was presented as consistent with a hypothesis rather than as directly demonstrated. Tumor and nontumor tissue repertoires were significantly more similar in luminal-like than in basal-like breast cancer. The data were judged consistent with most tumor T cells deriving from the lymph node and then expanding within tumor tissue. T-cell repertoire diversity in tumors was found to be lower than in lymph nodes but higher than in nontumor tissue, and preferential V and J gene usage was observed.

This clonotype was counted ten times or more. Its target antigen remains unknown. Base qualities are missing; no much larger clone stands one base away. The lymph node samples were taken from the axillary draining lymph nodes of breast cancer patients. The sample was run on an Illumina HiSeq 2000. Multiplex PCR amplification was used to generate the TCR beta chain libraries. High-throughput sequencing was used to analyze the amplified TCR beta chain products. Through fastp at Q25 and MiXCR, TCRdb rebuilt clones from the public reads, retaining in-frame beta chains. Rows with one shared CDR3 protein collapse into an entry with the most common genes and DNA. For this sample the table gives 100,000 or so distinct CDR3 sequences, of which approximately 22% were detected only once. Of the sample, roughly 1.2% is held by the ten largest clones.

The rearrangement joined TRBV20-1 to TRBJ1-2; 7 middle bases align to TRBD1. The sequenced sample was axillary lymph node tissue. The source of this sequence is a female donor with breast cancer. Some clones in this sample may be carry-over from other donors' samples. The DNA sequence is TGCAGTGCTATAAACAGGGGATCTACCTATGGCTACACCTTC. It translates as CSAINRGSTYGYTF.